The clone carrying this TCR beta chain was seen just once. Single viable CD3+CD4+CD8-CD45RO+ cells were sorted as the memory CD4+ T cells. Some clones are missing from TCRdb's copy, which holds only in-frame ones; the method was immunoSEQ multiplex PCR. The data contain 50,000 to 65,000 clones, approximately 80% of them singletons. The sample comes from a study of memory CD4+ T cells and cytomegalovirus serostatus. Turning to the study itself: Of the healthy Belgian adults, 8 to 10 were CMV seropositive and 20 to 30 seronegative.

The TCR sequence derives from an adult in good health and CMV-seronegative. Sequenced sample: memory CD4+ T cells from blood.

In nucleotides, the CDR3 is TGTGCCAGCTCACCGAACCGGGGAGCGAACACCGGGGAGCTGTTTTTT. It codes for CASSPNRGANTGELFF. The V and J genes are TRBV18 and TRBJ2-2, with TRBD2 as a possible D gene (5 bases). This CDR3 region has 16 residues. Germline V gene sequence: CDR1 KGHSH, CDR2 LQKENI. The germline V and J ends were trimmed by 3 bases and 0 bases, with 11 bases remaining between them.